This paragraph reports one T cell receptor beta chain. Its antigen is unknown. These data come from a study of CD8+CD57+ T cells in acquired aplastic anemia. Overall study: Sorting CD4+ and CD8+ cells gave DNA averaging approximately 3 ug.

Genomic DNA was employed as the template in profiling TCR beta VDJ and CDR3. TCRdb re-derived calls from the reads in MiXCR, one entry per CDR3 protein. Of some 180,000 distinct CDR3 sequences detected, roughly 60% appear once; the ten largest clones hold more than 40%. The length of the CDR3 is 15 residues. Germline CDR1 reads SGHVS; CDR2 reads FNYEAQ. After removal of 2 bases from V and 13 bases from J, the junction contained 13 bases not matched to a gene. By flow cytometry, patients selected for sequencing had shown an expansion of CD8+CD57+ cells. Every patient was diagnosed with severe acquired aplastic anemia. Whole-study results and caveats: Some 29 CD8+ CDR3 sequences were shared between patients and controls.

Sequenced material: sorted CD4+, CD8+, or CD8+CD57+ T cells (not recorded which) from PBMCs. This receptor was obtained from a human donor with aplastic anemia. The genes are TRBV7-6 and TRBJ1-1; TRBD1 matches at 10 bases. In DNA, the CDR3 is TGTGCCAGCAGCTTATTTGGGACAGGGGTCGGTGAGGGTTTCTTT. It translates to CASSLFGTGVGEGFF. Variable domain in full (rest from reference TRBV7-6 and TRBJ1-1): GAGVSQSPRYKVTKRGQDVALRCDPISGHVSLYWYRQALGQGPEFLTYFNYEAQQDKSGLPNDRFSAERPEGSISTLTIQRTEQRDSAMYRCASSLFGTGVGEGFFGQGTRLTVV.